Following are 5 T cell receptor beta chains from one sample sequenced in a study of regulatory T cells in long-lasting Graves disease. According to the study, TCR beta libraries were built with iRepertoire HTBI primers and CDR3-region Arm-PCR. MiXCR, applied by TCRdb to the multiplex PCR reads, yields one record per CDR3 protein. The sample has approximately 690,000 distinct CDR3 sequences, 25% to 35% seen once. Time point in this sample: persistent/refractory GD, antithyroid drugs over 5 years with positive TRAb. Generation of the TCR library employed RNA extracted from PBMCs. Sequenced here: peripheral blood mononuclear cells (PBMCs), sampled when the disease was refractory, from a patient treated with antithyroid drugs. Every receptor here comes from a female donor with Graves disease.

This clonotype was observed a single time. The rearrangement joins TRBV18 to TRBJ1-5; D may be TRBD1 (6 bases). The V gene lost 4 bases and the J gene lost 5 bases, with 12 bases spanning the gap. This CDR3 region has 14 residues. Germline V gives CDR1 KGHSH, CDR2 LQKENI. CDR3 in DNA: TGTGCCAGCTCACTCAGGGGAAAGGATCAGCCCCAGCATTTT. Translation gives CASSLRGKDQPQHF.

This clonotype was observed a few times. The V gene is TRBV6-5, the J gene TRBJ1-3; TRBD1 might be the D (5 bases). Looked up from germline, CDR1 is MNHEY and CDR2 is SVGAGI. Trimming left V 0 bases short and J 0 bases short, with 12 bases between. The length of the CDR3 is 17 residues. The CDR3 DNA is TGTGCCAGCAGTTACTCCTTGACAGCTACCTCTGGAAACACCATATATTTT. Encoded protein: CASSYSLTATSGNTIYF.

This chain joins TRBV3-1 and TRBJ1-2; D not resolved. CDR3 size: 12 residues. The germline V gene has CDR1 LGHDT and CDR2 YNNKEL (reference sequence). Trimming removed 8 bases from V and 2 bases from J, with 9 bases in between. The CDR3 bases are TGTGCCAGCGACGGTGGGAACTATGGCTACACCTTC. Its translation: CASDGGNYGYTF.

The genes are TRBV12-3 or TRBV12-4 and TRBJ1-2, with D possibly TRBD1 on 5 matching bases. The CDR3 loop spans 15 amino acids. Trimming removed 5 bases from V and 0 bases from J, with 13 bases in between. The CDR3 loop is CASSPGWGTNYGYTF. In nucleotides, the CDR3 is TGTGCCAGCAGTCCCGGTTGGGGGACTAACTATGGCTACACCTTC.

This clonotype was seen at least ten times. The chain couples TRBV11-2 to TRBJ1-1; D is unclear. Germline V CDR1 and CDR2: SGHAT, FQNNGV. Trimming cost V 4 bases and J 4 bases, with 7 bases left between them. This CDR3 has 12 amino acids. The CDR3, as DNA: TGTGCCAGCAGCTCGTGGAGCACTGAAGCTTTCTTT. This sequence encodes CASSSWSTEAFF.